A selection of T cell receptor beta chains follows, all from one sample in a study of CD8+ T cells in alopecia areata. The method was immunoSEQ multiplex PCR; TCRdb's version includes in-frame clones alone and lacks a portion of them. Found here are 95,000 to 110,000 clones, around 60% of them singletons; the top ten hold roughly 9%. Sequencing was performed on CD4+ T cells sorted from blood. All receptors derive from a human donor in good health. Both conserved end residues are part of each CDR3. The D gene is left open where the match is weak. Expanded clones get a size class; other rows say once, few or many, or leave the size out.

V,D,J,size,CDR3,DNA
TRBV4-2,-,TRBJ1-2,few,CASSHTGSYGYTF,TGTGCCAGCAGCCATACAGGGAGCTATGGCTACACCTTC
TRBV5-4,-,TRBJ2-5,-,CASSLSRGRETQYF,TGTGCCAGCAGCTTGTCGCGGGGGCGAGAGACCCAGTACTTC
TRBV14,-,TRBJ2-5,-,CASSPLTGPRETQYF,TGTGCCAGCAGCCCCTTAACAGGGCCCCGAGAGACCCAGTACTTC
TRBV2,-,TRBJ2-6,-,CASSLNSGAGQSSGANVLTF,TGTGCCAGCAGCCTCAATTCGGGGGCAGGACAGAGCTCTGGGGCCAACGTCCTGACTTTC
TRBV29-1,-,TRBJ2-3,-,CSVGQGDSTDTQYF,TGCAGCGTTGGTCAGGGGGACTCCACAGATACGCAGTATTTT
TRBV29-1,-,TRBJ2-7,once,CSVGGLNPYEQYF,TGCAGCGTTGGGGGGTTGAACCCCTACGAGCAGTACTTC
TRBV4-2,-,TRBJ2-5,once,CASSQGVTRGAETQYF,TGTGCCAGCAGCCAAGGGGTCACCCGAGGGGCCGAGACCCAGTACTTC
TRBV2,-,TRBJ2-7,-,CASKGWDIAYEQYF,TGTGCCAGCAAGGGGTGGGACATAGCCTACGAGCAGTACTTC
TRBV5-1,-,TRBJ2-6,-,CASSLGVTASGANVLTF,TGCGCCAGCAGCTTGGGTGTGACAGCCTCTGGGGCCAACGTCCTGACTTTC
TRBV29-1,-,TRBJ2-5,once,CSVEDGRYQETQYF,TGCAGCGTTGAAGATGGGAGATACCAAGAGACCCAGTACTTC
TRBV20-1,-,TRBJ1-1,-,CSASDNTEAFF,TGCAGTGCTAGTGATAACACTGAAGCTTTCTTT
TRBV2,TRBD1,TRBJ2-3,-,CASSPDRGYTDTQYF,TGTGCCAGCAGCCCCGACAGGGGGTACACAGATACGCAGTATTTT
TRBV7-2,TRBD1,TRBJ1-2,-,CASSSAGGGYGYTF,TGTGCCAGCAGTTCTGCAGGGGGCGGCTATGGCTACACCTTC
TRBV29-1,-,TRBJ2-3,few,CSADGGRISTDTQYF,TGCAGCGCTGATGGGGGTAGGATCAGCACAGATACGCAGTATTTT
TRBV6-6,-,TRBJ1-5,many,CASSYSYSNQPQHF,TGTGCCAGCAGTTACAGCTATAGCAATCAGCCCCAGCATTTT
TRBV4-2,-,TRBJ1-2,-,CASSQGGGDPYGYTF,TGTGCCAGCAGCCAAGGTGGAGGGGACCCGTATGGCTACACCTTC
TRBV4-3,-,TRBJ2-3,-,CASSQQSHTDTQYF,TGCGCCAGCAGCCAACAGAGTCACACAGATACGCAGTATTTT
TRBV7-8,-,TRBJ2-1,-,CASSLSLATGNEQFF,TGTGCCAGCAGCTTAAGCCTAGCAACGGGCAATGAGCAGTTCTTC
TRBV30,-,TRBJ1-5,-,CAWSAGGNQPQHF,TGTGCCTGGAGCGCCGGGGGCAATCAGCCCCAGCATTTT
TRBV29-1,-,TRBJ2-5,-,CSVETVGGWETQYF,TGCAGCGTTGAAACAGTCGGGGGTTGGGAGACCCAGTACTTC
TRBV5-1,-,TRBJ1-6,-,CASSFQGVDSPLHF,TGCGCCAGCAGCTTTCAGGGTGTGGATTCACCCCTCCACTTT
TRBV7-9,TRBD1,TRBJ2-5,-,CASSPRTGAAETQYF,TGTGCCAGCAGCCCTCGGACAGGGGCGGCGGAGACCCAGTACTTC
TRBV29-1,-,TRBJ1-1,-,CSVIPGHHSNTEAFF,TGCAGCGTTATTCCGGGACATCACTCGAACACTGAAGCTTTCTTT
TRBV29-1,-,TRBJ2-5,few,CSVETGRQYF,TGCAGCGTTGAAACGGGACGTCAGTACTTC
TRBV30,-,TRBJ2-4,-,CAWNPGAKNIQYF,TGTGCCTGGAACCCCGGAGCCAAAAACATTCAGTACTTC
TRBV9,-,TRBJ2-3,-,CASNRDNTDTQYF,TGTGCCAGCAATCGTGACAACACAGATACGCAGTATTTT
TRBV30,TRBD1,TRBJ2-3,-,CAWGTGSTDTQYF,TGTGCCTGGGGGACAGGGTCGACAGATACGCAGTATTTT
TRBV10-3,-,TRBJ2-1,-,CAISEASNEQFF,TGTGCCATCAGTGAGGCCTCAAACGAGCAGTTCTTC
TRBV27,TRBD1,TRBJ2-7,-,CASSLFAPGQGYEQYF,TGTGCCAGCAGTTTATTCGCCCCGGGACAGGGCTACGAGCAGTACTTC
TRBV7-2,-,TRBJ2-2,-,CASSSGFGRGTGELFF,TGTGCCAGCAGCTCAGGCTTTGGGCGGGGCACCGGGGAGCTGTTTTTT
TRBV25-1,TRBD1,TRBJ2-5,-,CASSRGQARETQYF,TGTGCCAGCAGCCGCGGACAGGCCAGGGAGACCCAGTACTTC
TRBV7-9,-,TRBJ1-1,-,CASSLAGYTEAFF,TGTGCCAGCAGCTTGGCGGGTTACACTGAAGCTTTCTTT
TRBV7-2,TRBD1,TRBJ1-2,-,CASSLEGTGPNYGYTF,TGTGCCAGCAGCTTAGAAGGGACAGGGCCCAACTATGGCTACACCTTC
TRBV15,-,TRBJ2-3,-,CATSRDLGSSDGGDTQYF,TGTGCCACCAGCAGAGATCTCGGGTCGAGCGACGGGGGAGATACGCAGTATTTT
TRBV29-1,-,TRBJ2-1,-,CSVGLNEQFF,TGCAGCGTTGGTCTCAATGAGCAGTTCTTC
TRBV4-2,-,TRBJ2-1,-,CASSQVGRNNEQFF,TGTGCCAGCAGCCAAGTCGGGAGAAACAATGAGCAGTTCTTC
TRBV7-7,TRBD1,TRBJ1-2,many,CASSARTGPGYTF,TGTGCTAGCAGCGCTAGGACAGGGCCCGGCTACACCTTC
TRBV2,-,TRBJ1-2,-,CANRSSYGYTF,TGTGCCAACCGGTCGTCTTATGGCTACACCTTC
TRBV5-1,-,TRBJ2-5,once,CASSLRGDKSETQYF,TGCGCCAGCAGCTTACGCGGGGACAAGTCAGAGACCCAGTACTTC
TRBV5-1,-,TRBJ2-5,-,CASSPRPGEETQYF,TGCGCCAGCAGCCCAAGACCAGGGGAGGAGACCCAGTACTTC
TRBV7-8,-,TRBJ2-7,few,CASSLGGVTYEQYF,TGTGCCAGCAGCTTAGGGGGCGTAACCTACGAGCAGTACTTC
TRBV28,-,TRBJ1-5,-,CASSRDSNQPQHF,TGTGCCAGCAGCAGGGATAGCAATCAGCCCCAGCATTTT
TRBV4-2,-,TRBJ2-6,-,CASSQHRGTRLSGANVLTF,TGTGCCAGCAGCCAACATAGGGGGACCAGGCTCTCTGGGGCCAACGTCCTGACTTTC
TRBV7-2,-,TRBJ2-1,-,CASSLLTGNNNEQFF,TGTGCCAGCAGCTTACTAACAGGGAACAACAATGAGCAGTTCTTC
TRBV7-9,-,TRBJ2-2,-,CASSQDSPTGELFF,TGTGCCAGCAGCCAGGACAGCCCCACCGGGGAGCTGTTTTTT
TRBV28,-,TRBJ2-3,-,CASSLNTGTDTQYF,TGTGCCAGCAGTTTGAACACAGGCACAGATACGCAGTATTTT
TRBV5-6,TRBD2,TRBJ2-1,-,CASSLVGLGLAGNEQFF,TGTGCCAGCAGCTTGGTCGGGCTGGGACTAGCGGGTAATGAGCAGTTCTTC
TRBV9,-,TRBJ2-5,few,CASSVVPQETQYF,TGTGCCAGCAGCGTAGTCCCACAAGAGACCCAGTACTTC
TRBV4-2,TRBD2,TRBJ2-5,-,CASSQDPPLAGGPGETQYF,TGTGCCAGCAGCCAAGATCCCCCTCTAGCGGGGGGGCCGGGTGAGACCCAGTACTTC